The clone carrying this TCR delta chain was seen a few times. The likely explanation is a read error, given a far larger clone one base away. The sample has other DNA sequences that encode this CDR3 too. These data originate in a study of gamma-delta T cells after stem cell transplantation. TCRdb fed the RT-PCR reads into CATT to redo clone calling. Of about 350 delta-chain clones in the sample, around 4.2% were seen once. Germline V lookup: CDR1 GEAIGNYY, CDR2 EKD. The CDR3 is made up of 23 amino acids. The chain links TRDV2 to TRDJ1; possible D gene TRDD2, 9 bases. Material: gamma-delta T cells. This TCR was sampled from a human donor. It is not recorded whose cells these are; they may come from a transplant donor. The CDR3 loop is CACDTLSLPSYGVLGIHSDKLIF. CDR3 coding DNA: TGTGCCTGTGACACCTTAAGTCTACCTTCCTACGGAGTTCTGGGGATACATAGCGATAAGCTCATCTTT.